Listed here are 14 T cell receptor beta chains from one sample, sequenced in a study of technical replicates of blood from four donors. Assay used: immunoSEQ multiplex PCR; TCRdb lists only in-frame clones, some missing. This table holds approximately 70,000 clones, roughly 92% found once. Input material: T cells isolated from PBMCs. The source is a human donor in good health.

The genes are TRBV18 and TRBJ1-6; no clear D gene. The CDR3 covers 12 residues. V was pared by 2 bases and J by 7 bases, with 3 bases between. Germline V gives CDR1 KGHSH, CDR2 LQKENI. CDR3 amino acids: CASSPENSPLHF. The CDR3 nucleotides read TGTGCCAGCTCACCAGAGAATTCACCCCTCCACTTT.

CDR3: CASSETQGALTGELFF. The CDR3 DNA sequence: TGTGCCAGCAGCGAAACACAGGGGGCGCTGACCGGGGAGCTGTTTTTT. The rearrangement joins TRBV9 to TRBJ2-2, with 9 bases lining up with TRBD1. The ends lost 3 bases at V and 5 bases at J; junction bases unmatched: 8. This CDR3 is built from 16 residues. Looked up from germline, CDR1 is SGDLS and CDR2 is YYNGEE.

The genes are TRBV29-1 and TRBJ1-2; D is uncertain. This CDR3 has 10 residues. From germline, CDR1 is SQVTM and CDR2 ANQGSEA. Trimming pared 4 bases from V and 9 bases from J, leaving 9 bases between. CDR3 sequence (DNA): TGCAGCGTTGCTGCAGAACGCTACACCTTC. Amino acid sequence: CSVAAERYTF.

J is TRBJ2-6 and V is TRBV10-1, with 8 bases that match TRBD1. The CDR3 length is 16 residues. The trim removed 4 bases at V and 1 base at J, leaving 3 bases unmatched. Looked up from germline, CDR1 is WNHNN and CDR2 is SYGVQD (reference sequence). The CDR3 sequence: CASSAGTGSGANVLTF. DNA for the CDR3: TGCGCCAGCAGTGCCGGGACAGGTTCTGGGGCCAACGTCCTGACTTTC.

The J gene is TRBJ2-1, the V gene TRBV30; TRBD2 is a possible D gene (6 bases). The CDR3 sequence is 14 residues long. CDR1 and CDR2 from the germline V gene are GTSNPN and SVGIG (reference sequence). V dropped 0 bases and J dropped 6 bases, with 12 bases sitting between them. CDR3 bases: TGTGCCTGGAGTGTAACGAGACTAGGCAATGAGCAGTTCTTC. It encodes CAWSVTRLGNEQFF.

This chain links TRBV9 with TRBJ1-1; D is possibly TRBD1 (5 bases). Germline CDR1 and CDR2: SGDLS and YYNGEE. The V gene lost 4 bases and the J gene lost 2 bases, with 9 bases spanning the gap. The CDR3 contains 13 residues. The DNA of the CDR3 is TGTGCCAGCAGCTCGCGGGACAACACTGAAGCTTTCTTT. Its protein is CASSSRDNTEAFF.

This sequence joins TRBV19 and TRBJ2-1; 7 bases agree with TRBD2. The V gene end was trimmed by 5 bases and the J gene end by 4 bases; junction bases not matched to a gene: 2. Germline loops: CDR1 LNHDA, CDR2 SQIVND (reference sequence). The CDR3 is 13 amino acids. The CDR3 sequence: CASSLAEYNEQFF. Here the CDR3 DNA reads TGTGCCAGTAGTCTAGCGGAGTACAATGAGCAGTTCTTC.

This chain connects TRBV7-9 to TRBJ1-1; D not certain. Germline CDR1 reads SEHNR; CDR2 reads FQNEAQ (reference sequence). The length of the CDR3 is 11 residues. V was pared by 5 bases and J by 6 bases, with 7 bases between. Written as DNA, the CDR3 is TGTGCCAGCAGCACAACAGCTGAAGCTTTCTTT. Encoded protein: CASSTTAEAFF.

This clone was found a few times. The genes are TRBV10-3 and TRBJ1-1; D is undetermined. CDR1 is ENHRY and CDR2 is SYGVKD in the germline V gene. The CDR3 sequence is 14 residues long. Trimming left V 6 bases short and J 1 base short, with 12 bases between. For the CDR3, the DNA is TGTGCCATCAGATACTCTAATCAGAACACTGAAGCTTTCTTT. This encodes CAIRYSNQNTEAFF.

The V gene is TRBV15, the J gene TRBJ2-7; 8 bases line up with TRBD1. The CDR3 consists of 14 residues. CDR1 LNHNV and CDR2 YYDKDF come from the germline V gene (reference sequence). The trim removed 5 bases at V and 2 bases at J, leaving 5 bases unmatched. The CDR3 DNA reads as TGTGCCACCAGCGGAGGACAGGGCCCCTACGAGCAGTACTTC. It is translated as CATSGGQGPYEQYF.

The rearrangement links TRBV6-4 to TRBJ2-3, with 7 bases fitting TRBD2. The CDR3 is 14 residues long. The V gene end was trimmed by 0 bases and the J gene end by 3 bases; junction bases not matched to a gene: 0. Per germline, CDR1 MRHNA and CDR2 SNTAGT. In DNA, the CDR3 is TGTGCCAGCAGTGACTCGCGGGAGACAGATACGCAGTATTTT. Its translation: CASSDSRETDTQYF.

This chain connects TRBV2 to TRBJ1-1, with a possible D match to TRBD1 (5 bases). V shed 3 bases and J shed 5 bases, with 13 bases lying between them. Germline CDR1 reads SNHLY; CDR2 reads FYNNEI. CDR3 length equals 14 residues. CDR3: CASSDGGRGTEAFF. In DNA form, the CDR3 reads TGTGCCAGCAGTGATGGGGGGAGGGGTACTGAAGCTTTCTTT.

The CDR3 nucleotides are TGTGCCACACAGGGTTCGAACACCGGGGAGCTGTTTTTT. Protein sequence: CATQGSNTGELFF. J is TRBJ2-2 and V is TRBV6-5, with D possibly TRBD1 on 6 matching bases. V gave up 10 bases and J gave up 0 bases, with 9 bases separating them. Germline assignment: CDR1 MNHEY and CDR2 SVGAGI. CDR3 length: 13 residues.

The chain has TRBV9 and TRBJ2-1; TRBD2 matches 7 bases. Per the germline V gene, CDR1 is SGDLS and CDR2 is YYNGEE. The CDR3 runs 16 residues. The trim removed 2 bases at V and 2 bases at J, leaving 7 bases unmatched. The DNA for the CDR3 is TGTGCCAGCAGCGTTATTACGGGAGGAGCCTACAATGAGCAGTTCTTC. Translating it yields CASSVITGGAYNEQFF.